This T cell receptor beta chain was sequenced for a study of control samples from healthy donors and cancer patients (dated by TCRdb to between 2020 and 2021). The receptor library was made with the immunoSEQ multiplex PCR assay. TCRdb stores this immuneACCESS table with in-frame sequences only. Part of the clones is absent; in the studies checked, under half of the shortfall reflects unresolved V genes, and no reason is known for the rest. This sample comprises roughly 130,000 clones, over 75% of them detected only once. The biggest ten clones account for about 3.4% of the sample. The junction shows trimming of 0 bases on V and 0 bases on J, plus 13 bases between the germline ends. The CDR3 contains 16 residues, cysteine and phenylalanine counted. Of the read, only the CDR3 DNA is kept; its 48 bases are in frame from base 1. Sequences SGDLS (CDR1) and YYNGEE (CDR2) are obtained from the germline V gene.

This clone was detected many times. Its antigen remains undetermined. Within one base of it there is no much larger clone, and no base qualities were kept. The sequenced sample consisted of blood. The TCR comes from a man aged 45-65 years in good health. Here the chain combines TRBV9 and TRBJ2-7; the D call is possibly TRBD1 or TRBD2, each sharing 5 bases. The CDR3 here reads CASSVAGTGSSYEQYF. At the DNA level, the sequence is TGTGCCAGCAGCGTAGCCGGGACGGGATCCTCCTACGAGCAGTACTTC. The CDR3, completed at both ends by the reference TRBV9 and TRBJ2-7 genes, gives the full variable domain DSGVTQTPKHLITATGQRVTLRCSPRSGDLSVYWYQQSLDQGLQFLIQYYNGEERAKGNILERFSAQQFPDLHSELNLSSLELGDSALYFCASSVAGTGSSYEQYFGPGTRLTVT.